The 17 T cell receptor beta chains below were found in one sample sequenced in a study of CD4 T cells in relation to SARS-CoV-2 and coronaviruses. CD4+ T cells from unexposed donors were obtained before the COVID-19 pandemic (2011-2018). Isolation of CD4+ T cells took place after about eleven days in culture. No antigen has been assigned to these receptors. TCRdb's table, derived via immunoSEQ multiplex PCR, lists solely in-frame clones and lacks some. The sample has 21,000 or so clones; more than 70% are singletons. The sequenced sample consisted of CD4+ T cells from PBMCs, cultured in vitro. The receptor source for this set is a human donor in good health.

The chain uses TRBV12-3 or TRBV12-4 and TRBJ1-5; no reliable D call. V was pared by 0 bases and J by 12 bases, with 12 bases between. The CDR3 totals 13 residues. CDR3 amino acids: CASSLARFGIQHF. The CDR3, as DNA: TGTGCCAGCAGTTTAGCCCGATTCGGCATCCAGCATTTT.

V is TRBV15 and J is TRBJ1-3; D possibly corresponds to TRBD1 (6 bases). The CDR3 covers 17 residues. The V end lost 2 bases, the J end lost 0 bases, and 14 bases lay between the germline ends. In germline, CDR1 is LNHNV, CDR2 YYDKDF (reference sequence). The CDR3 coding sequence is TGTGCCACCAGCAGAACCGACAGGACTGACTCTGGAAACACCATATATTTT. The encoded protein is CATSRTDRTDSGNTIYF. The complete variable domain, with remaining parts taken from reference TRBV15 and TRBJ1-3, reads DAMVIQNPRYQVTQFGKPVTLSCSQTLNHNVMYWYQQKSSQAPKLLFHYYDKDFNNEADTPDNFQSRRPNTSFCFLDIRSPGLGDTAMYLCATSRTDRTDSGNTIYFGEGSWLTVV.

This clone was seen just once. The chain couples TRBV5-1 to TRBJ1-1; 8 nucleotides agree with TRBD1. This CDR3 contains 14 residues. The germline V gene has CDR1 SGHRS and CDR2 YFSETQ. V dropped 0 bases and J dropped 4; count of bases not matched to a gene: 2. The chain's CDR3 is CASSLEQGVTEAFF. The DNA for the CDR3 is TGCGCCAGCAGCTTGGAACAGGGGGTCACTGAAGCTTTCTTT.

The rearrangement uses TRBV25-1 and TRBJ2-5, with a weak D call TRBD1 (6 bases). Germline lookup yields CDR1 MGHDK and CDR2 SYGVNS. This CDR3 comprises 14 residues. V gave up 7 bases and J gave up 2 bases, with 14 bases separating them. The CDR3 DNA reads TGTGCCAGCAAATGGAGCAGGGGACAAGAGACCCAGTACTTC. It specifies CASKWSRGQETQYF.

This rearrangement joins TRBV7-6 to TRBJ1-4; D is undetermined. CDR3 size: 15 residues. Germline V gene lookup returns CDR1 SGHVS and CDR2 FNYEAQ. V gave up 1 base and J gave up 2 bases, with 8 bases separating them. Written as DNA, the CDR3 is TGTGCCAGCAGCTTAGAACCCGGGACTAATGAAAAACTGTTTTTT. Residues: CASSLEPGTNEKLFF.

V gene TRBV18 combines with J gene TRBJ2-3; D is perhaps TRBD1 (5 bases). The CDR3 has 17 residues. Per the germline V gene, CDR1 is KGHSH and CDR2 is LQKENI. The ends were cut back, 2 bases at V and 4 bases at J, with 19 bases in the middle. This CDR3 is CASSPLRVQAIADTQYF. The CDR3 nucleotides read TGTGCCAGCTCACCATTAAGGGTACAGGCGATTGCAGATACGCAGTATTTT.

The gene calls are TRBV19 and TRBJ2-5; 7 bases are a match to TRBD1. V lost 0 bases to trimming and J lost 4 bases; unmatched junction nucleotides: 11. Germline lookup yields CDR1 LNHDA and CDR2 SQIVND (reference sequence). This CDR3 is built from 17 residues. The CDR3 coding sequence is TGTGCCAGTAGTATAGATGGACAGGTTGGTCCTATAGAGACCCAGTACTTC. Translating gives CASSIDGQVGPIETQYF.

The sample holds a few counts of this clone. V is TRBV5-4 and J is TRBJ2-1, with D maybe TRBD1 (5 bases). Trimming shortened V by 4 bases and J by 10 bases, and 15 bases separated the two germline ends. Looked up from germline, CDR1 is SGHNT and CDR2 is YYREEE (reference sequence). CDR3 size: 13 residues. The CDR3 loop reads CASSPDRQREQFF. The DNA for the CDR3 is TGTGCCAGCAGCCCAGATAGACAGCGCGAGCAGTTCTTC.

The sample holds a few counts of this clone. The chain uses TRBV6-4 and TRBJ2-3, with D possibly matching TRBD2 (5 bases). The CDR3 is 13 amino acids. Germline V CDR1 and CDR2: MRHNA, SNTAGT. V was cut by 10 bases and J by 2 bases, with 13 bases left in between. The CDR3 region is CATAGGDTDTQYF. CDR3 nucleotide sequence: TGTGCCACCGCCGGAGGAGACACAGATACGCAGTATTTT.

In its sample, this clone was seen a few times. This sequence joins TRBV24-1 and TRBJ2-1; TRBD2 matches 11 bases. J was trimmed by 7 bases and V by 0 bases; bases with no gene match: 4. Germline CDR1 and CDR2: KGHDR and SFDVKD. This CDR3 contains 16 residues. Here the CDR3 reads CATSDLNSGRANEQFF. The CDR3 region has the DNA TGTGCCACCAGTGATTTGAATAGCGGGAGGGCGAATGAGCAGTTCTTC.

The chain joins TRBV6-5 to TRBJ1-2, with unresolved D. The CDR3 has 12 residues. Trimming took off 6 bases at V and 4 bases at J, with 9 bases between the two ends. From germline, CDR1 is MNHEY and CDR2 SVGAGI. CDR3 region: CASSSAAYGYTF. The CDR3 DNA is TGTGCCAGCAGCTCGGCAGCCTATGGCTACACCTTC.

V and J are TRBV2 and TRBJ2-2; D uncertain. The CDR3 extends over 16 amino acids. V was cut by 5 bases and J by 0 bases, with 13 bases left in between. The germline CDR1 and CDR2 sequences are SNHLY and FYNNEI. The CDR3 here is CASSLRLPTNTGELFF. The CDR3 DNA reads TGTGCCAGCAGTCTACGGCTACCAACGAACACCGGGGAGCTGTTTTTT.

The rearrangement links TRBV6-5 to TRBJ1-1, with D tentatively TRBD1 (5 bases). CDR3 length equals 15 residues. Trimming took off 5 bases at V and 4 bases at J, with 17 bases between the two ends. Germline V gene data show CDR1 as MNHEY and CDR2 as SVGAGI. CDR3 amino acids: CASSLQAGSGTEAFF. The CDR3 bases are TGTGCCAGCAGTCTGCAGGCAGGGAGTGGCACTGAAGCTTTCTTT.

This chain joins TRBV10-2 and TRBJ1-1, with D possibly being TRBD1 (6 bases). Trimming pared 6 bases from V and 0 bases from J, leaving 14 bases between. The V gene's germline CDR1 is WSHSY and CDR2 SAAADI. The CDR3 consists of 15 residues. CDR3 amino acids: CASRQGRILNTEAFF. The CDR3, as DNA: TGCGCCAGCAGACAGGGCCGGATATTGAACACTGAAGCTTTCTTT.

This CDR3 reads CASSPGPDRSDGYTF. The CDR3 region has the DNA TGTGCCAGCAGCCCCGGACCAGACAGATCGGATGGCTACACCTTC. The chain couples TRBV14 to TRBJ1-2, with D tentatively TRBD1 (5 bases). Trimming took 4 bases from V and 6 from J, leaving 18 bases between them. Germline CDR1 SGHDN, CDR2 FVKESK. The CDR3 sequence is 15 residues long.

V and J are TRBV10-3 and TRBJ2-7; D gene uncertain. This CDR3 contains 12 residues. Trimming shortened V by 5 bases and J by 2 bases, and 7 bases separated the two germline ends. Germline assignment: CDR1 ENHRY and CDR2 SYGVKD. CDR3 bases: TGTGCCATCAGTAGGCCCACCTACGAGCAGTACTTC. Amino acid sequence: CAISRPTYEQYF.

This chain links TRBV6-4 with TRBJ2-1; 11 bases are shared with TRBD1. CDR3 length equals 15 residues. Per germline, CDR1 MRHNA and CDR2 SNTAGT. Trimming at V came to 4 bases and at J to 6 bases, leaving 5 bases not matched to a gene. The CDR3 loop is CASSAGQGAINEQFF. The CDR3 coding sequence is TGTGCCAGCAGTGCTGGACAGGGGGCGATCAATGAGCAGTTCTTC.